The TCR beta chain under discussion was sequenced for a study of post-analysis software for immune sequencing data. About the research overall: Several disease courses (relapsing-remitting, secondary progressive and progressive-relapsing) of multiple sclerosis were included. Study observations and caveats: Batch-mates among the samples co-clustered strongly by F measure. Significantly lower normalized Chao1 diversity was found in patients with multiple sclerosis relative to controls. Four or five TRBV segments were more frequent in patients than controls; TRBV5-6, TRBV5-1 and TRBV20-1 belonged to this group.

To note about this clonotype: Antigen specificity is unknown.

Trimming cost V 1 base and J 7 bases, with 11 bases left between them. Germline V CDR1 and CDR2: SQVTM, ANQGSEA. The CDR3 covers 12 residues. Prepared TCR beta cDNA libraries contained unique molecular identifiers. TCRdb re-called the PCR reads through MiXCR, storing one row per CDR3 protein. The data show 600,000 to 750,000 distinct CDR3 sequences, around 60% seen once. The receptor comes from a girl aged 2-15 years with multiple sclerosis. V and J are TRBV29-1 and TRBJ2-7; D is unclear. Input material: blood. CDR3 bases: TGCAGCGTTGAAGTGGCTGGGTTTGAGCAGTACTTC. This translates into CSVEVAGFEQYF.